This T cell receptor beta chain is drawn from a study of T cell responses to AZD1222 COVID-19 vaccine. Regarding this clone: Its matching antigen is unknown.

Generated by immunoSEQ multiplex PCR, the TCRdb table keeps only in-frame clones and is missing some. The repertoire consists of some 15,000 clones, with 88% occurring once and the leading ten covering about 3%. Regarding the study as a whole: Targeting of unmutated variant regions was reportedly seen in nearly half of spike-specific TCRs. Sampling captured repertoires only after the peak T cell response. The span of vaccine-associated CD4 TCRs extended across spike, with dominance at 160-218 and 743-854.

The TCR originated in an adult who received the AZD1222 COVID-19 vaccine. This specimen consisted of peripheral blood, obtained 28 days after the second AZD1222 dose.

DNA for the CDR3: TGTGCCAGCAGTCCAACAGGAGTCAGGGAAAAACTGTTTTTT. It is translated as CASSPTGVREKLFF. This chain joins TRBV28 and TRBJ1-4, with D possibly TRBD1 on 5 matching bases. The CDR3 runs 14 residues. Trimming shortened V by 5 bases and J by 8 bases, and 15 bases separated the two germline ends. From germline, CDR1 is MDHEN and CDR2 SYDVKM.